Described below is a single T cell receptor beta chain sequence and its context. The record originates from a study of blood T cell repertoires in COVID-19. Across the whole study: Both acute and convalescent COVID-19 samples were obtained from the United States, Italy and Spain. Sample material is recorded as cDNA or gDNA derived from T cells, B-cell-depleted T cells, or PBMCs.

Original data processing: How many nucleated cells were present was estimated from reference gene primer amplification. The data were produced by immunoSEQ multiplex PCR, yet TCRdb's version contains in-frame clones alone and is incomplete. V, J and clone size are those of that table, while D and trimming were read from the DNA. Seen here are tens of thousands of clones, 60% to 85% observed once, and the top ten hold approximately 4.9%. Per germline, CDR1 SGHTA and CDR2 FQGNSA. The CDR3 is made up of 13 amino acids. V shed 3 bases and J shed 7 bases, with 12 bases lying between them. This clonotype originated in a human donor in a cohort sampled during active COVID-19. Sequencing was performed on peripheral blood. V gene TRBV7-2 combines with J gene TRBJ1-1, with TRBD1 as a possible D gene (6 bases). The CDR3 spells CASSFLPGDEAFF. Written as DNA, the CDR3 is TGTGCCAGCAGCTTTCTTCCAGGGGATGAAGCTTTCTTT. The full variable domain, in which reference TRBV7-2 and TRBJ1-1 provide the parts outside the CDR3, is GAGVSQSPSNKVTEKGKDVELRCDPISGHTALYWYRQSLGQGLEFLIYFQGNSAPDKSGLPSDRFSAERTGGSVSTLTIQRTQQEDSAVYLCASSFLPGDEAFFGQGTRLTVV.